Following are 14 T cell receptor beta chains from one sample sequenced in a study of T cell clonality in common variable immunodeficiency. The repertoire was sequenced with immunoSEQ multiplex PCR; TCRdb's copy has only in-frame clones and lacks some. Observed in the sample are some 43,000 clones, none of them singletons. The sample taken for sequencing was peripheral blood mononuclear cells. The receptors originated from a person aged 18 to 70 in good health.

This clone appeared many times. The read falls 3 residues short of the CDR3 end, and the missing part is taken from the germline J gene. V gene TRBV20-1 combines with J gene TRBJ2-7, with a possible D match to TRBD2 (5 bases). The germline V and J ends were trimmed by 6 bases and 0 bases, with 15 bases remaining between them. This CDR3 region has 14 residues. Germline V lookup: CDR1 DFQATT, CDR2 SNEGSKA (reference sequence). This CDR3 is CSAVRTDLSYEQYF. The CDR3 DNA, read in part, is TGCAGTGCGGTCAGGACTGATCTCTCCTACGAG.

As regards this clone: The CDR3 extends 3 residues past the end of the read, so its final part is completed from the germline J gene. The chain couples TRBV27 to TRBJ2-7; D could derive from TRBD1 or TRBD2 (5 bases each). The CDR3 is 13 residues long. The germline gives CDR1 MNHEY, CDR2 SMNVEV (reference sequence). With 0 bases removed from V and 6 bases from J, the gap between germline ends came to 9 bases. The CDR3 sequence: CASSLSLRGEQYF. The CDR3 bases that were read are TGTGCCAGCAGTTTATCCCTGAGGGGCGAG.

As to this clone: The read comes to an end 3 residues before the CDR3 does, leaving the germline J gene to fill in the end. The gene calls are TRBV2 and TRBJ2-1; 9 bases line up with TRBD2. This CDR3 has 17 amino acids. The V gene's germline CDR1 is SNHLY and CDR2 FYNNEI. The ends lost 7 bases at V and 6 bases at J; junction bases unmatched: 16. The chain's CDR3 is CASIDLGRGGHSNEQFF. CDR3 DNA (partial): TGTGCCAGCATTGATTTAGGGCGGGGGGGGCATAGCAATGAG.

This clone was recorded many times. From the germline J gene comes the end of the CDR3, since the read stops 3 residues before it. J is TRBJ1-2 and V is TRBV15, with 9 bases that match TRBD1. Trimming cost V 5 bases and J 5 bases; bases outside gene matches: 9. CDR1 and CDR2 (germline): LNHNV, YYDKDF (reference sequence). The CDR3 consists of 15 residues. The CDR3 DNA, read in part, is TGTGCCACCAGCGAGATAGGTGGGACAGGGTATGGC. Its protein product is CATSEIGGTGYG. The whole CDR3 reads CATSEIGGTGYGYTF.

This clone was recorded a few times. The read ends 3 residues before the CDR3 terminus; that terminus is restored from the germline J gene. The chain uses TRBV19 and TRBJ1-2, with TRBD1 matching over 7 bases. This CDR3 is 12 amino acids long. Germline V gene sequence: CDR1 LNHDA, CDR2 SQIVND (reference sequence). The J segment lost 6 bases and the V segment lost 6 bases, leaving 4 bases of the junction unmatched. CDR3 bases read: TGTGCCAGTAGATCCACAGGGGATGGC. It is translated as CASRSTGDG. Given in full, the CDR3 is CASRSTGDGYTF.

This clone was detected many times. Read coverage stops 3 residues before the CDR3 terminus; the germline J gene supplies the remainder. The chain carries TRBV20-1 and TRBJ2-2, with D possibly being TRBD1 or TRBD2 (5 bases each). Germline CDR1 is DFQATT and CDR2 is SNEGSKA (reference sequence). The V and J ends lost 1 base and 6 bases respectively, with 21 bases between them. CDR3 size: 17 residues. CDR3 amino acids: CSARGGSRRGAAGELFF. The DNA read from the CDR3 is TGCAGTGCTAGAGGCGGTAGCAGGAGAGGGGCGGCCGGGGAG.

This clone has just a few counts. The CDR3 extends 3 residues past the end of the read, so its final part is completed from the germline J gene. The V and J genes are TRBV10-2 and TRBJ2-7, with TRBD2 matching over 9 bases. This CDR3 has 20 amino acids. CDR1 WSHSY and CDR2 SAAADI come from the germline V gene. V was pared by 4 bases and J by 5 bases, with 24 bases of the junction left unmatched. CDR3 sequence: CASSGGAGGEAGGSRNEQYF. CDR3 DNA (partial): TGCGCCAGCAGTGGAGGGGCGGGAGGGGAAGCGGGAGGATCTCGGAACGAG.

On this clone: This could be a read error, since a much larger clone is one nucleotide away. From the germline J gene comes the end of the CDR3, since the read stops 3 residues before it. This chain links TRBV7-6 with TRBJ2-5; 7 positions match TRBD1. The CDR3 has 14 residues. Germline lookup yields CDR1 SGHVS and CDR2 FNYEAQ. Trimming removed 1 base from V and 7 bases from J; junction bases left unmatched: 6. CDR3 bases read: TGTGCCAGCAGCTTAGATACAGGGGAAGGGACC. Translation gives CASSLDTGEGT. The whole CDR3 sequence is CASSLDTGEGTQYF. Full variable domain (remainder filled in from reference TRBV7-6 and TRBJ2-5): GAGVSQSPRYKVTKRGQDVALRCDPISGHVSLYWYRQALGQGPEFLTYFNYEAQQDKSGLPNDRFSAERPEGSISTLTIQRTEQRDSAMYRCASSLDTGEGTQYFGPGTRLLVL.

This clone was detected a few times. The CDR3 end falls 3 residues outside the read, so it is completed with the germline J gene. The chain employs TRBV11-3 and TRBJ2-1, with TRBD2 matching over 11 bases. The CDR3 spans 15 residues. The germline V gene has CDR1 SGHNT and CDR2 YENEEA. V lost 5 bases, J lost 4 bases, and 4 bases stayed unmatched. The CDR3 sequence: CASSPGTSGYNEQFF. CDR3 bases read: TGTGCCAGCAGCCCTGGGACTAGCGGATACAATGAG.

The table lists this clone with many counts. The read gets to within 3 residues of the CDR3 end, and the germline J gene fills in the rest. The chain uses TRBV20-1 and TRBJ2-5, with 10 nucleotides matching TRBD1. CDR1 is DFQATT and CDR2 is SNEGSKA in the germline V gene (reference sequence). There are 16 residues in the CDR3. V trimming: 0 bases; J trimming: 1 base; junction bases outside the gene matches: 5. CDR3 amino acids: CSARDGRQGAQETQYF. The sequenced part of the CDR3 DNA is TGCAGTGCTAGAGATGGAAGACAGGGGGCCCAAGAGACC.

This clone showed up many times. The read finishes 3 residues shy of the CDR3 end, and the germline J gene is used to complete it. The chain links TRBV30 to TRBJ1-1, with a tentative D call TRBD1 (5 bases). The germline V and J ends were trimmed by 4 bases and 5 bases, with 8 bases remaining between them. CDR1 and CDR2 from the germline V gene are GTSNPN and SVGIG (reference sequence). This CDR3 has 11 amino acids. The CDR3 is CAWNRLTEAFF. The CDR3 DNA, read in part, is TGTGCCTGGAACAGGCTAACTGAA.

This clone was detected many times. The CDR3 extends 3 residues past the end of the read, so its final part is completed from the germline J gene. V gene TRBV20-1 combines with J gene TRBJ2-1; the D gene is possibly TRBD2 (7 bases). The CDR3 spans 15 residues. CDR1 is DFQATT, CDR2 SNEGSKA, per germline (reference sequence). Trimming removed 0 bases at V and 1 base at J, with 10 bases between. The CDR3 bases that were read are TGCAGTGCTAGAGATGGGGGGGCTTCCTACAATGAG. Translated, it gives CSARDGGASYNE. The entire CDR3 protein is CSARDGGASYNEQFF.

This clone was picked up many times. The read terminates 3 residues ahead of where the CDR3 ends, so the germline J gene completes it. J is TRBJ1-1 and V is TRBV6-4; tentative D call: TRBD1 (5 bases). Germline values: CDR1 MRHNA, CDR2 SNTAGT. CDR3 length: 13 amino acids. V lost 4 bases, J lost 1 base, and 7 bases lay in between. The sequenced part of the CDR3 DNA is TGTGCCAGCAGTGCTCAGGGGAACACTGAA. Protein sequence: CASSAQGNTE. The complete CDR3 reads CASSAQGNTEAFF.

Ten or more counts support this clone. The CDR3 bases that were read are TGTGCCAGTAGTCGAGGGCCCGGGGCCAACGTC. As protein: CASSRGPGANV. The whole CDR3 reads CASSRGPGANVLTF. V usage is TRBV19 and J usage is TRBJ2-6; TRBD2 might be the D (5 bases). The DNA ends 3 residues before the CDR3 does, and the rest of the CDR3 is filled in from the germline J gene. Trimming shortened V by 5 bases and J by 4 bases, and 9 bases separated the two germline ends. Germline V gives CDR1 LNHDA, CDR2 SQIVND (reference sequence). The CDR3 spans 14 residues. The full variable domain, its missing parts supplied by reference TRBV19 and TRBJ2-6, is DGGITQSPKYLFRKEGQNVTLSCEQNLNHDAMYWYRQDPGQGLRLIYYSQIVNDFQKGDIAEGYSVSREKKESFPLTVTSAQKNPTAFYLCASSRGPGANVLTFGAGSRLTVL.